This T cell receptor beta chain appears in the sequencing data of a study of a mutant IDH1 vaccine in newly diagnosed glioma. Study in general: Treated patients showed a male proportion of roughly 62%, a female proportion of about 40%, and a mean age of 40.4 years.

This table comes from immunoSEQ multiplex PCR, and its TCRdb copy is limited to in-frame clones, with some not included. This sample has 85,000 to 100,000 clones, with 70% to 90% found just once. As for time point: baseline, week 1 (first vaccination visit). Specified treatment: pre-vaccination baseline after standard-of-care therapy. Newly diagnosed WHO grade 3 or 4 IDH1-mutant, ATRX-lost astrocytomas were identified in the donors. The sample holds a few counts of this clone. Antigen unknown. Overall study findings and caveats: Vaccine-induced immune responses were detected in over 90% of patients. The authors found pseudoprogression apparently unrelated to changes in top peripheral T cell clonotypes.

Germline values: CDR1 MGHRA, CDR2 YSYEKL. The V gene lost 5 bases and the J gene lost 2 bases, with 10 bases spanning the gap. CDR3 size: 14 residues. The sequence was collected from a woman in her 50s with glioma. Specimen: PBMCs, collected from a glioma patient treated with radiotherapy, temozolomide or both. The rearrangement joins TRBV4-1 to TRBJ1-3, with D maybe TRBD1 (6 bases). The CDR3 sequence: CASSFWDTGNTIYF. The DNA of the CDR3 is TGCGCCAGCAGCTTCTGGGACACTGGAAACACCATATATTTT.